This T cell receptor beta chain originates from a study of CD8 T cells in ankylosing spondylitis. Study outcomes and limitations: Disease-linked clones had a CD8+ phenotype and relatively low frequency in peripheral blood. Earlier work had already found some motif variants in reactive arthritis synovial fluid and blood.

By quantitative 5'-RACE with molecular barcodes, the TCR beta libraries were made. One entry per CDR3 protein, called by TCRdb with MiXCR from the 5' RACE reads. The sample lists 150,000 to 200,000 distinct CDR3 sequences, roughly 31% occurring once. There are a few counts of this clonotype. No antigen is known for it. The CDR3 contains 15 residues. Germline V gives CDR1 KGHDR, CDR2 SFDVKD. V was trimmed by 3 bases and J by 4 bases, leaving 13 bases between them. The specimen sequenced was synovial fluid, either unsorted or a sorted T cell fraction (not recorded which). The clonotype comes from a male donor with ankylosing spondylitis. The chain links TRBV24-1 to TRBJ2-3, with D possibly TRBD2 on 5 matching bases. CDR3 coding DNA: TGTGCCACCAGTGATCCGCGCGGGCGGGCAGATACGCAGTATTTT. It specifies CATSDPRGRADTQYF.